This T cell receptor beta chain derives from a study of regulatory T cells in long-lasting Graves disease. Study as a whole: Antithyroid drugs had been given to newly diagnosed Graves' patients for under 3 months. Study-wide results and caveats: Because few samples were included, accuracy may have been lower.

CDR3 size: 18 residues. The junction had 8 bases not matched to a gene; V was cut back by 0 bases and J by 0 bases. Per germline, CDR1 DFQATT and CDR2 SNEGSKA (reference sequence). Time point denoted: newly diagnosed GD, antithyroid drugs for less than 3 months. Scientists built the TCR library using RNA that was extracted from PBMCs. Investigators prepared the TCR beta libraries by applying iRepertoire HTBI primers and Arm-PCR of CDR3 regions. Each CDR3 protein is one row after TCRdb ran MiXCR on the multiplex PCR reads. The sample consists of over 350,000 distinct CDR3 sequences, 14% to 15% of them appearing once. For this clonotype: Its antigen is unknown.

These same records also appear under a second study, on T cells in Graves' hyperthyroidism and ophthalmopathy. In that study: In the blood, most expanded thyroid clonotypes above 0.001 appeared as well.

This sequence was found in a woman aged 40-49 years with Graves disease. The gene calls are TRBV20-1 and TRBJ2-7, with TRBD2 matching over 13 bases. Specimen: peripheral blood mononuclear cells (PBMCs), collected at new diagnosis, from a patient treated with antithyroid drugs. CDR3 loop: CSARDLLAGGPVSYEQYF. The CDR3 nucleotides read TGCAGTGCTAGAGATTTACTAGCGGGAGGGCCCGTCTCCTACGAGCAGTACTTC.